The entry that follows covers one TCR beta chain sequence. The antigen it recognizes is unknown. Base qualities are missing; no much larger clone stands one base away. Trimmed from V: 4 bases; trimmed from J: 6 bases; junction bases lacking a gene match: 16. CDR1 and CDR2, per the germline V gene (reference sequence), are SGHKS and YYEKEE. There are 18 amino acids in the CDR3, from cysteine to phenylalanine inclusive. The kept DNA is CDR3 alone, 54 bases in frame from the first base. The sample belongs to a study of human T cells and chemical hapten exposure (dated by TCRdb to the early 2020s). Regarding the study in general: For sensitization, 2% DPC in acetone was applied to an approximately 2 cm by approximately 2 cm area of upper inner arm skin. Throughout the approximately 26-week study period, patients were also given weekly therapeutic DPC doses on the scalp. Patch testing on the upper back used Finn chambers containing 0.01% DPC, with scoring done after 6 days according to International Contact Dermatitis Research Group standards. The patient cohort, mostly female, included alopecia areata with under or over 50% scalp involvement, alopecia totalis and alopecia universalis. Libraries were pooled for sequencing, and per-sample TCR yields varied mainly because of small differences in library volumes within the pool. In alopecia patients, the study followed how the peripheral blood TCR repertoire changed in vivo over primary and secondary sensitization to diphenylcyclopropenone (DPC), a hapten. Blood samples were taken from patients before sensitization (week 0) and then at 2, 6 and about 24 weeks after DPC sensitization. Around 30 alopecia patients provided blood for TCR sequencing at one to four time points (pre-sensitization, 2, 6 and 24 weeks).

Overall results and qualifications from the work: Patch test score was positively correlated with the number of PT1 expanded TCRs, with significance at thresholds 8, 16 and 32 but not at 4. No change with DPC sensitization was found in the number of TCRs above 1 in 1000 frequency, and no evidence of global repertoire structure alterations was found. Repeated subsampling changed both the strength of the expansion versus patch-test correlation and the threshold at which the correlation became significant. Alopecia, a presumed autoimmune disease, was present in all patients, so the immune response of the patients might differ from that of healthy individuals. Compared with pre-sensitization or healthy control sets, expanded TCRs formed significantly more large CDR3 similarity clusters, which is consistent with antigen-driven responses.

Library preparation was by RACE. Sequencing instrument: NextSeq 500. During library preparation, unique molecular identifiers were attached to individual cDNA molecules so that TCRs could be counted in a quantitative, reproducible way. From each blood RNA sample, both TCR alpha and TCR beta chains were sequenced. As for the original processing: The median number of TCRs per sample was over 95,000, ranging from 23,224 to 690,600. V, J and CDR3 annotation of the TCR reads was carried out using the Decombinator software suite. For the PS versus PT1 abundance plots, all samples were subsampled to the same number of TCRs (28,000). Expanded TCRs were defined as absent before sensitization and observed at least eight times at the 2-week time point. TCRdb trimmed public reads at Q25 via fastp, called clones via MiXCR and kept in-frame beta chains. Each CDR3 protein gets just one entry, which takes the most common genes and DNA from the rows behind it. TCRdb's processing, not the authors' own work, is the source of the V and J calls. In this sample the table shows approximately 97,000 distinct CDR3 sequences, 10% to 12% of which occur a single time. In total, the top ten clones hold roughly 3% of the sample.

Read against the paper, the sample's time point label means: patch test 2, 6 weeks after DPC sensitization. What the treatment or condition label conveys for this sample: therapeutic diphenylcyclopropenone sensitization with weekly scalp DPC. At each patch-test visit, blood was drawn before the patch test was applied. Eligible patients were aged 18 to 70, diagnosed with alopecia, deemed suitable for DPC therapy, and excluded if pregnant. Total RNA was isolated from unfractionated whole blood collected in Tempus Blood RNA tubes. The chain couples TRBV5-5 to TRBJ1-5; 10 bases in the middle match TRBD1. The input for sequencing was whole blood, taken in connection with sensitization to the hapten diphenylcyclopropenone (DPC). The clonotype was recovered from a middle-aged woman with alopecia areata. Some clones in this sample may be carry-over from other donors' samples. Read as DNA, the sequence is TGTGCCAGCAGCGCGAAACCGGGACAGGGGAATGTGGGTCAGCCCCAGCATTTT. It is translated as CASSAKPGQGNVGQPQHF.